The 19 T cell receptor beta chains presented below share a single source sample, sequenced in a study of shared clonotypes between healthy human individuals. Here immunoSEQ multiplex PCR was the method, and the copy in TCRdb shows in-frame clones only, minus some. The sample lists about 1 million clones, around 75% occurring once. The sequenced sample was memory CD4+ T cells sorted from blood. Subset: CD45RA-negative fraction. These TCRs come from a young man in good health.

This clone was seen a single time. The CDR3 nucleotides are TGTGCCAGCAGCTCCGACAGCGGGGGGACCCAGTACTTC. This encodes CASSSDSGGTQYF. The chain has TRBV5-4 and TRBJ2-5, with 8 bases lining up with TRBD2. Losses at the gene ends were 3 bases for V and 7 bases for J; bases not matched to a gene: 5. CDR3 length: 13 amino acids. Germline V CDR1 and CDR2: SGHNT, YYREEE (reference sequence).

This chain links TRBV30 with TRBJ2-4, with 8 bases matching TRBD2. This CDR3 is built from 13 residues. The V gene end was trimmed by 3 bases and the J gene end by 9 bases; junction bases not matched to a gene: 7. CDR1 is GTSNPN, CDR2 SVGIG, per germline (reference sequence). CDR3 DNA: TGTGCCTGGAGGCGAACTAGCGGCGGCATTCAGTACTTC. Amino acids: CAWRRTSGGIQYF.

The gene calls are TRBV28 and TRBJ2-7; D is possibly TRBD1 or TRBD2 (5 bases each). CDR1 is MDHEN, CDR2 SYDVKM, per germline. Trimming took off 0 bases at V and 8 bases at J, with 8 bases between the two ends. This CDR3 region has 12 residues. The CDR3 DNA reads TGTGCCAGCAGTTTATGGAGGGGCCAGCAGTACTTC. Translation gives CASSLWRGQQYF.

This CDR3 reads CARSLFQSYTSTDTQYF. The CDR3 bases are TGTGCCAGAAGCTTATTTCAATCCTACACTAGCACAGATACGCAGTATTTT. The rearrangement joins TRBV7-5 to TRBJ2-3. TRBV7-5 is shown as a pseudogene. CDR3 length: 17 amino acids.

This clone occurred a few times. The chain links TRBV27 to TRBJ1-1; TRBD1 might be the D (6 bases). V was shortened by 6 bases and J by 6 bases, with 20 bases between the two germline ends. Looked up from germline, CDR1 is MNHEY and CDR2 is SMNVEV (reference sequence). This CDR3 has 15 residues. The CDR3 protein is CASRQRGQPSAEAFF. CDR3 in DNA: TGTGCCAGCAGACAGCGCGGACAGCCAAGCGCTGAAGCTTTCTTT.

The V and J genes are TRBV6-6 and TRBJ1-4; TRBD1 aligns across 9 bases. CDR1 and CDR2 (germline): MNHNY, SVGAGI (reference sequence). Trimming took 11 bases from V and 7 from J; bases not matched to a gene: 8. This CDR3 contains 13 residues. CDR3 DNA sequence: TGTGCCTGCGGGACAGGGCAGTTTGAAAAACTGTTTTTT. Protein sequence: CACGTGQFEKLFF.

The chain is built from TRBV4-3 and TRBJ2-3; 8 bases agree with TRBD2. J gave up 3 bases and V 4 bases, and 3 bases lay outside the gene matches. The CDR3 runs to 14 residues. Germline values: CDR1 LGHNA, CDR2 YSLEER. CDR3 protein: CASSRAGETDTQYF. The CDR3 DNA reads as TGCGCCAGCAGCCGAGCGGGAGAGACAGATACGCAGTATTTT.

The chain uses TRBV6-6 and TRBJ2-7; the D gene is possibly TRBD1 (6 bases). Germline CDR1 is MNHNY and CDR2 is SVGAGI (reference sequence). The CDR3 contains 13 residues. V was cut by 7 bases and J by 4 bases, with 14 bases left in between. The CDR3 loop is CASTPPTGYEQYF. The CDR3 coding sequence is TGTGCCAGCACCCCGCCCACAGGGTACGAGCAGTACTTC.

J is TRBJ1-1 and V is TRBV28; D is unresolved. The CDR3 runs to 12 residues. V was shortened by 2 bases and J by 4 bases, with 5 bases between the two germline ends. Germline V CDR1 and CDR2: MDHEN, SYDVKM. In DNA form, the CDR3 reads TGTGCCAGCAGTTTAAGGCGCACTGAAGCTTTCTTT. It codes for CASSLRRTEAFF. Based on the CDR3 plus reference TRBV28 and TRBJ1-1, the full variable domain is DVKVTQSSRYLVKRTGEKVFLECVQDMDHENMFWYRQDPGLGLRLIYFSYDVKMKEKGDIPEGYSVSREKKERFSLILESASTNQTSMYLCASSLRRTEAFFGQGTRLTVV.

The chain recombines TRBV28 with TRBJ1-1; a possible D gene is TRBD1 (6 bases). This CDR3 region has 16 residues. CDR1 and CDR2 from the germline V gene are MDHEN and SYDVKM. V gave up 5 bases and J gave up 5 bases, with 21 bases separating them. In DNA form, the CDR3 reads TGTGCCAGCAGTACCCCGGGGGGGCAGGGTGGGACTGAAGCTTTCTTT. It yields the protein CASSTPGGQGGTEAFF.

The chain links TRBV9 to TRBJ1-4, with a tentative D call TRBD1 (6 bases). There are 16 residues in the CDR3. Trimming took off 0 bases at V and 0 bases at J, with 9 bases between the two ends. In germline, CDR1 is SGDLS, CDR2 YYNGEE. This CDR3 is CASSVEAGATNEKLFF. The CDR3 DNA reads TGTGCCAGCAGCGTAGAAGCAGGGGCAACTAATGAAAAACTGTTTTTT.

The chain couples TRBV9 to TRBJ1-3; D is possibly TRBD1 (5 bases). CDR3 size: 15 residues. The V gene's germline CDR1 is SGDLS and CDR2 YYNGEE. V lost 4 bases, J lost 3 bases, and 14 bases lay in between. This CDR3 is CASSTRTSGGNTIYF. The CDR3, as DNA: TGTGCCAGCAGCACCCGGACAAGCGGTGGAAACACCATATATTTT.

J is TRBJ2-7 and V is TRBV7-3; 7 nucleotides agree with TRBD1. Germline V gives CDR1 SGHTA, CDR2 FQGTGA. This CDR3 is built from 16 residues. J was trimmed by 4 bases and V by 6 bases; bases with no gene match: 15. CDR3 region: CASSPSHGTASYEQYF. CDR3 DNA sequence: TGTGCCAGCAGTCCCTCCCACGGGACAGCATCTTACGAGCAGTACTTC.

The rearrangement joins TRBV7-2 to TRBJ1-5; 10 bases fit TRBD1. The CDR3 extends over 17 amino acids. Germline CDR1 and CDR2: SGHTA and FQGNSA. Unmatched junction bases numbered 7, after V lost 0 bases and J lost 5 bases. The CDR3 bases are TGTGCCAGCAGCTTAGCGCAGGGACAGGGGTCGTATCAGCCCCAGCATTTT. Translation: CASSLAQGQGSYQPQHF.

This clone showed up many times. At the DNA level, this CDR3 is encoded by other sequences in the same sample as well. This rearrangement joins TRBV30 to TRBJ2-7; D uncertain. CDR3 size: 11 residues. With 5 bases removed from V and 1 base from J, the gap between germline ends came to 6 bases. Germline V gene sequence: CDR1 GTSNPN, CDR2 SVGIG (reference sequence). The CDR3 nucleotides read TGTGCCTGGGCCGAGTCCTACGAGCAGTACTTC. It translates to CAWAESYEQYF.

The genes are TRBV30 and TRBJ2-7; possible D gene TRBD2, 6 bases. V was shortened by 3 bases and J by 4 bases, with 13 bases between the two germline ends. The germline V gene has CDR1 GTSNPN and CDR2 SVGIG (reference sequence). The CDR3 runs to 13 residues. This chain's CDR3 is CAWRGGTTYEQYF. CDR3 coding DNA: TGTGCCTGGAGAGGCGGGACGACTTACGAGCAGTACTTC.

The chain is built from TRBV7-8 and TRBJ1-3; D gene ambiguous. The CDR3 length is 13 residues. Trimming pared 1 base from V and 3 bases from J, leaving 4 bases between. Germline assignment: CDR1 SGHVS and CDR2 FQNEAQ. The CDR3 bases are TGTGCCAGCAGCTTAGGGGTTGGAAACACCATATATTTT. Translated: CASSLGVGNTIYF.

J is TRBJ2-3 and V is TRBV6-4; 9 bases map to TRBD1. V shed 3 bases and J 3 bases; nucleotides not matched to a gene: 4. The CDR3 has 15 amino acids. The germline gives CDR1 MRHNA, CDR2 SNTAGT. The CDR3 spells CASSEQGAITDTQYF. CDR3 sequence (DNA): TGTGCCAGCAGTGAACAGGGGGCTATAACAGATACGCAGTATTTT.

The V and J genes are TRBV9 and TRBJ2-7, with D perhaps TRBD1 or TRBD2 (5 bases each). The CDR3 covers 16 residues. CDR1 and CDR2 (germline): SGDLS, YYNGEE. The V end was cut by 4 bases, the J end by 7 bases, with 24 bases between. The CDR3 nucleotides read TGTGCCAGCAGCTCAGAGAGGGGCGGATCTGGCTATGAGCAGTACTTC. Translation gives CASSSERGGSGYEQYF.